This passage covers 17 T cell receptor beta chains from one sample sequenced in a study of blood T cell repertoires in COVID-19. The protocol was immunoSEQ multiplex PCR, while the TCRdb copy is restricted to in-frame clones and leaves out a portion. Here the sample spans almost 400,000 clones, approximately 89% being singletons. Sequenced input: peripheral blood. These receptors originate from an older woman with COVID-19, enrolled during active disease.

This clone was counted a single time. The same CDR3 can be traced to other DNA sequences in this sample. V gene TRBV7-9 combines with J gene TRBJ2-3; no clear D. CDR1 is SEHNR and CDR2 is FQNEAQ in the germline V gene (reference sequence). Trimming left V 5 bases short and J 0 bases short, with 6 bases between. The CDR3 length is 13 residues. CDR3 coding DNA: TGTGCCAGCAGCCCCGGGAGCACAGATACGCAGTATTTT. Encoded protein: CASSPGSTDTQYF.

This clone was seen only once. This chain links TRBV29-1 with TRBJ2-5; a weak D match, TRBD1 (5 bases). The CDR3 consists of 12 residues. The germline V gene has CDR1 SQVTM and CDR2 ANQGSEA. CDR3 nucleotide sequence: TGCGGTGGAAGGGGATACCAAGAGACCCAGTACTTC. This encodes CGGRGYQETQYF.

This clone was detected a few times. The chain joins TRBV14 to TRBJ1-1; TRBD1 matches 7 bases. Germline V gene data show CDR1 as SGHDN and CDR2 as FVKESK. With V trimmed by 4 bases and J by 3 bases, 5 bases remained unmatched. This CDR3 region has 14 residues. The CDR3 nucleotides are TGTGCCAGCAGCCCAGGAGGGGGCTACACTGAAGCTTTCTTT. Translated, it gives CASSPGGGYTEAFF.

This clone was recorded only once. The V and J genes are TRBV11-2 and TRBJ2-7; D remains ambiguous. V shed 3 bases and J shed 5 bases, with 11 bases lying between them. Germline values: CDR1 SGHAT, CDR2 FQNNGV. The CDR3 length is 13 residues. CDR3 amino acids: CASSFHREDEQYF. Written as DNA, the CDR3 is TGTGCCAGCAGCTTCCATAGAGAGGACGAGCAGTACTTC.

CDR3 in DNA: TGTGCCAGTAAAAGTTGGGGGGTCATGGGCACTGAAGCTTTCTTT. Its protein is CASKSWGVMGTEAFF. J is TRBJ1-1 and V is TRBV19, with D tentatively TRBD1 (5 bases). Germline CDR1 is LNHDA and CDR2 is SQIVND (reference sequence). Trimming shortened V by 7 bases and J by 4 bases, and 19 bases separated the two germline ends. The CDR3 extends over 15 amino acids. The whole variable domain, remainder taken from reference TRBV19 and TRBJ1-1, is DGGITQSPKYLFRKEGQNVTLSCEQNLNHDAMYWYRQDPGQGLRLIYYSQIVNDFQKGDIAEGYSVSREKKESFPLTVTSAQKNPTAFYLCASKSWGVMGTEAFFGQGTRLTVV.

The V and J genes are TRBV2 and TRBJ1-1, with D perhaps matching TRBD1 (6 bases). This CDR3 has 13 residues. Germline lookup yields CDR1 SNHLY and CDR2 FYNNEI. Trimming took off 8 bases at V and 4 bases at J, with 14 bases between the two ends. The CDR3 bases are TGTGCCAGCTCCGGGGGGGCGGTCACTGAAGCTTTCTTT. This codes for CASSGGAVTEAFF.

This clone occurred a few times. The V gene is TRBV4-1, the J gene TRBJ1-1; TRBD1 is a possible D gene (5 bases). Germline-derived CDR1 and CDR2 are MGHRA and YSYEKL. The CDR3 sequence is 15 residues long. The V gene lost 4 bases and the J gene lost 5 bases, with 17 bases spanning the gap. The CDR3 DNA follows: TGCGCCAGCAGCCCGATGGGGAGGGGAGGTACTGAAGCTTTCTTT. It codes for CASSPMGRGGTEAFF.

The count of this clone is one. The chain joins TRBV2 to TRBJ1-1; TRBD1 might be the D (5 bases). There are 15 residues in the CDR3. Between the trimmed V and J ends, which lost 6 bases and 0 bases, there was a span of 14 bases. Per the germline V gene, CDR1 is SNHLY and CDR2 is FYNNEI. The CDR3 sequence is CASRGRGGVNTEAFF. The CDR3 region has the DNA TGTGCCAGCAGGGGCCGCGGGGGGGTGAACACTGAAGCTTTCTTT.

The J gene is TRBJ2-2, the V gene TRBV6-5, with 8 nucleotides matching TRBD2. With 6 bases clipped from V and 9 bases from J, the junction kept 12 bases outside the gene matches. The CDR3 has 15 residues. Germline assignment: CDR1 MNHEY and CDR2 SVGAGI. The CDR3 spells CASRTISAGGRELFF. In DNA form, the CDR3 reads TGTGCCAGCAGAACGATAAGTGCGGGAGGCAGGGAGCTGTTTTTT.

CDR3 region: CASSLGSPEAFF. The DNA for the CDR3 is TGCGCCAGCAGCTTGGGTAGCCCTGAAGCTTTCTTT. This chain connects TRBV5-1 to TRBJ1-1, with unresolved D. CDR1 and CDR2 (germline): SGHRS, YFSETQ. This CDR3 contains 12 residues. The V end lost 0 bases, the J end lost 6 bases, and 6 bases lay between the germline ends.

CDR3 protein: CASSFVGEPSGTQYF. CDR3 DNA: TGTGCCAGCAGTTTTGTCGGGGAACCCTCCGGTACGCAGTATTTT. The chain combines TRBV28 with TRBJ2-3; possibly TRBD2 for D (5 bases). Germline values: CDR1 MDHEN, CDR2 SYDVKM. There are 15 residues in the CDR3. V was pared by 3 bases and J by 8 bases, with 18 bases between. Full variable domain (missing parts from reference TRBV28 and TRBJ2-3): DVKVTQSSRYLVKRTGEKVFLECVQDMDHENMFWYRQDPGLGLRLIYFSYDVKMKEKGDIPEGYSVSREKKERFSLILESASTNQTSMYLCASSFVGEPSGTQYFGPGTRLTVL.

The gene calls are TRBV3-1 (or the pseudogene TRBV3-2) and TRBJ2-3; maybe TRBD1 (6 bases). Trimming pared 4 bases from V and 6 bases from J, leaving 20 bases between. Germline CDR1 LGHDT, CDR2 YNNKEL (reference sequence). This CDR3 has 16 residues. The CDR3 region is CASSRGPGQLGDTQYF. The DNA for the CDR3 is TGTGCCAGCAGCCGAGGACCGGGACAATTAGGGGATACGCAGTATTTT.

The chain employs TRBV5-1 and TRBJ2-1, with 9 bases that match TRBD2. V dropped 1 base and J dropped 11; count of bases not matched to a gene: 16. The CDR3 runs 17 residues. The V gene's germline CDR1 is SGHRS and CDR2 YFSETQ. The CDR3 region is CASSLLAGAQTAMKQFF. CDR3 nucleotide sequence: TGCGCCAGCAGCTTGTTAGCGGGGGCACAAACGGCAATGAAGCAGTTCTTC.

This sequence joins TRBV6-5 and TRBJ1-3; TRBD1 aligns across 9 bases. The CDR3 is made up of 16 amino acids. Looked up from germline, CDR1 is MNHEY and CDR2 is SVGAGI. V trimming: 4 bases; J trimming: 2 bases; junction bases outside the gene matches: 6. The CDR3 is CASSSPGQGPGNTIYF. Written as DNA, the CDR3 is TGTGCCAGCAGTTCCCCGGGACAGGGACCTGGAAACACCATATATTTT.

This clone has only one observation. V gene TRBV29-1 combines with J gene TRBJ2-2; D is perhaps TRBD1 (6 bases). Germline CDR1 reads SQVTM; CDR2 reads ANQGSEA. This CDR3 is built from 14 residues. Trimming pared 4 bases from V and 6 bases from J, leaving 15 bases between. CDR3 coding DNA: TGCAGCGTTGGGTGGGGGCCCTCAGCCGGGGAGCTGTTTTTT. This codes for CSVGWGPSAGELFF.

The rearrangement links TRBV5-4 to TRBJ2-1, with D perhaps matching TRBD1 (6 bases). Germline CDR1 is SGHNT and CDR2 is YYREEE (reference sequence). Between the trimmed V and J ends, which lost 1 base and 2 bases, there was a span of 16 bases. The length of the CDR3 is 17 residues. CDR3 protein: CASSLKLIAGAYNEQFF. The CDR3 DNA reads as TGTGCCAGCAGCTTGAAATTGATTGCAGGGGCCTACAATGAGCAGTTCTTC.

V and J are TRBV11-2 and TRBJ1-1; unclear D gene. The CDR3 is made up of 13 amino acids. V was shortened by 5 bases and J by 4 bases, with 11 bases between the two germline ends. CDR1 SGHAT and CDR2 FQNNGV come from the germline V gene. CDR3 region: CASSPDGITEAFF. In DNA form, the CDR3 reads TGTGCCAGCAGCCCCGATGGCATCACTGAAGCTTTCTTT.